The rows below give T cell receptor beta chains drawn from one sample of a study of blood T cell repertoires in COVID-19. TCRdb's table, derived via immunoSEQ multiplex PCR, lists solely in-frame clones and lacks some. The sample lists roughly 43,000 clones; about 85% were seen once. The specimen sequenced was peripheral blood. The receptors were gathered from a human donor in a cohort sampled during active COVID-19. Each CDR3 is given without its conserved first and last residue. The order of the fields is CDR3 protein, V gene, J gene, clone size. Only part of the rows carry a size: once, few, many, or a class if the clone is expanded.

CDR3: ASSLRGQVQGYT; V: TRBV7-8; J: TRBJ1-2; size: .
CDR3: ASSQLGTSGSDTQY; V: TRBV4-2; J: TRBJ2-3; size: .
CDR3: ASSPDVAGGPLEETQY; V: TRBV5-6; J: TRBJ2-5; size: once
CDR3: ASSSPGLAGGRTDTQY; V: TRBV28; J: TRBJ2-3; size: .
CDR3: ASSSGTAYNSPLH; V: TRBV7-9; J: TRBJ1-6; size: once
CDR3: ASTLGGPKSSGANVLT; V: TRBV5-4; J: TRBJ2-6; size: .
CDR3: ASREGLSNQPQH; V: TRBV2; J: TRBJ1-5; size: .
CDR3: ASRPGQVGTQY; V: TRBV12-3/TRBV12-4; J: TRBJ2-5; size: .
CDR3: ASRPTGLAGANVLT; V: TRBV28; J: TRBJ2-6; size: .
CDR3: ASSPGTGAGQPQH; V: TRBV19; J: TRBJ1-5; size: .
CDR3: ASSSGTGNSPLH; V: TRBV11-1; J: TRBJ1-6; size: .
CDR3: ASSEQGKAF; V: TRBV2; J: TRBJ1-1; size: .
CDR3: ASSFAGGHLH; V: TRBV28; J: TRBJ1-6; size: few
CDR3: ASSLETGTTSEQF; V: TRBV5-1; J: TRBJ2-1; size: .
CDR3: AIGGGGGGSAPLYGYT; V: TRBV10-3; J: TRBJ1-2; size: .
CDR3: ASSRSGELF; V: TRBV7-9; J: TRBJ2-2; size: .
CDR3: ASSQAGTGGTREQY; V: TRBV3-1/TRBV3-2; J: TRBJ2-7; size: .
CDR3: ASSLGLTAFQETQY; V: TRBV7-8; J: TRBJ2-5; size: .
CDR3: AIRTPGTGGLYESPLH; V: TRBV10-3; J: TRBJ1-6; size: .
CDR3: ASSQADRDTYGYT; V: TRBV4-1; J: TRBJ1-2; size: once
CDR3: ASTYGGGGNTEAF; V: TRBV7-2; J: TRBJ1-1; size: .
CDR3: ASSLDQGYNSPLH; V: TRBV5-1; J: TRBJ1-6; size: .
CDR3: ASSDSAAAEKDTQY; V: TRBV6-4; J: TRBJ2-3; size: .
CDR3: ASSYRGQGTSGYT; V: TRBV6-2/TRBV6-3; J: TRBJ1-2; size: .
CDR3: ASSSPGGVGSPLH; V: TRBV5-6; J: TRBJ1-6; size: .
CDR3: ASSLGTGGGYT; V: TRBV7-6; J: TRBJ1-2; size: once
CDR3: ASSLTGGTGNTIY; V: TRBV2; J: TRBJ1-3; size: .
CDR3: ASSGQGAGELF; V: TRBV7-2; J: TRBJ2-2; size: once
CDR3: ATSRAQGASDEQY; V: TRBV15; J: TRBJ2-7; size: .
CDR3: ASSAGLAGGRVTDTQY; V: TRBV9; J: TRBJ2-3; size: .
CDR3: ASSIGTPLRPGYT; V: TRBV19; J: TRBJ1-2; size: .
CDR3: ASSQEDLRTYPELF; V: TRBV4-2; J: TRBJ2-2; size: .